This T cell receptor beta chain is drawn from a study of blood T cell repertoires in COVID-19. Libraries were prepared by immunoSEQ multiplex PCR; TCRdb keeps only in-frame clonotypes and omits some of them. The table records about 330,000 clones, 85% to 90% of them present only once. Sequencing was performed on peripheral blood. The origin of this receptor is a woman aged 50 to 60 with active or convalescent COVID-19.

The CDR3 DNA reads as TGTGCCAGCAGCTTAATCAGAACAGGGGGACTCGGGGAGCTGTTTTTT. Protein product: CASSLIRTGGLGELFF. The chain uses TRBV7-2 and TRBJ2-2; TRBD1 matches 8 bases. The CDR3 sequence is 16 residues long. The V gene end was trimmed by 2 bases and the J gene end by 7 bases; junction bases not matched to a gene: 9. Germline CDR1 reads SGHTA; CDR2 reads FQGNSA.